Following are 25 T cell receptor beta chains from one sample sequenced in a study of T cell clusters in autoimmune cytopenias. TRB was amplified from about 270 ng of peripheral blood genomic DNA per sample. Multiplex touch-down PCR amplified TRB using TRB-A and TRB-B pools in one tube. TCRdb re-called the multiplex PCR reads and shows each CDR3 protein once, DNA omitted. This table holds about 4,100 distinct CDR3 sequences. The data also belong to a second study, concerning T cell repertoires in aging, cancer and after chemotherapy.

Specimen: peripheral blood. The receptors come from a human donor in good health.

The chain couples TRBV18 to TRBJ1-5; the D call of TRBD1 rests on TCRdb alone, since no DNA is present to check it. CDR1 is KGHSH, CDR2 LQKENI, per germline. The CDR3 consists of 15 residues. CDR3 amino acids: CASSPRQATNQPQHF.

The rearrangement uses TRBV6-2 or TRBV6-3 and TRBJ2-5. There are 13 residues in the CDR3. In germline, CDR1 is MNHEY, CDR2 SVGEGT. The CDR3 sequence is CASSYVRGETQYF.

This clonotype is labeled medium-sized based on frequency. The chain is built from TRBV6-5 and TRBJ1-3. Germline assignment: CDR1 MNHEY and CDR2 SVGAGI. This CDR3 contains 16 residues. CDR3 in amino acids: CASSEPDLYSGNTIYF.

Frequency places this clonotype as medium-sized. The chain combines TRBV19 with TRBJ1-5; without DNA, the TCRdb call of TRBD1 cannot be checked. The CDR3 consists of 17 residues. CDR1 and CDR2 (germline): LNHDA, SQIVND (reference sequence). This CDR3 reads CASRQGQRKYSNQPQHF.

The chain is built from TRBV4-2 and TRBJ2-7; with no DNA, the TCRdb D assignment of TRBD2 cannot be verified. This CDR3 has 15 amino acids. CDR1 and CDR2 from the germline V gene are LGHNA and YNFKEQ. The CDR3 is CASSQVAGGDYEQYF.

The rearrangement uses TRBV5-6 and TRBJ2-7; TCRdb picks TRBD2, but there is no DNA to check that call. Germline V CDR1 and CDR2: SGHDT, YYEEEE. The CDR3 loop spans 16 amino acids. Here the CDR3 reads CASSMGAGGLGETQYF.

This clonotype is deemed medium-sized (0.01 to 0.1%) by its frequency. V is TRBV5-1 and J is TRBJ2-2; TCRdb returns TRBD1, unconfirmable since there is no DNA. CDR3 length equals 14 residues. Germline loops: CDR1 SGHRS, CDR2 YFSETQ. The CDR3 reads CASSFWTNTGELFF.

The chain uses TRBV6-6 and TRBJ1-4; the TCRdb D gene call, TRBD1, has no DNA to confirm it. Germline CDR1 MNHNY, CDR2 SVGAGI (reference sequence). The CDR3 has 14 residues. CDR3 protein: CASSSAGGGEKLFF.

Judged by frequency, this clonotype is medium-sized. The chain recombines TRBV30 with TRBJ1-2. The germline gives CDR1 GTSNPN, CDR2 SVGIG (reference sequence). CDR3 length equals 15 residues. CDR3 region: CAWRRGRTMAYGYTF.

The chain combines TRBV5-4 with TRBJ1-1; without DNA, the TCRdb call of TRBD1 cannot be checked. The CDR3 totals 14 residues. Germline V gives CDR1 SGHNT, CDR2 YYREEE (reference sequence). This CDR3 is CASSQPTGMTEAFF. The whole variable domain, remainder taken from reference TRBV5-4 and TRBJ1-1, is ETGVTQSPTHLIKTRGQQVTLRCSSQSGHNTVSWYQQALGQGPQFIFQYYREEENGRGNFPPRFSGLQFPNYSSELNVNALELDDSALYLCASSQPTGMTEAFFGQGTRLTVV.

Considering frequency, this clonotype is medium-sized. The rearrangement uses TRBV19 and TRBJ1-1; TCRdb selects TRBD1, and the lack of DNA leaves this call unchecked. There are 15 residues in the CDR3. Germline values: CDR1 LNHDA, CDR2 SQIVND (reference sequence). CDR3 protein: CASSPRTGGNTEAFF.

The gene calls are TRBV6-6 and TRBJ1-2; TCRdb's D call, TRBD1, is unchecked because there is no DNA. This CDR3 spans 16 amino acids. CDR1 and CDR2 from the germline V gene are MNHNY and SVGAGI (reference sequence). The CDR3 is CASSSGTGDQGYGYTF.

Considering frequency, this clonotype is medium-sized. The chain uses TRBV27 and TRBJ2-2. This CDR3 is built from 14 residues. Per the germline V gene, CDR1 is MNHEY and CDR2 is SMNVEV (reference sequence). This CDR3 reads CASSFVANTGELFF.

This clonotype registers medium-sized by frequency. This chain connects TRBV12-3 or TRBV12-4 to TRBJ2-2; lacking DNA, the TRBD1 call made by TCRdb goes unchecked. This CDR3 spans 13 amino acids. The CDR3: CASSYRVVGELFF.

Measured by frequency, this clonotype is medium-sized. This chain uses TRBV6-5 with TRBJ1-1; without DNA, the TCRdb call of TRBD1 cannot be checked. The CDR3 has 15 amino acids. Germline CDR1 reads MNHEY; CDR2 reads SVGAGI. The CDR3: CASSSGQGGYTEAFF.

Frequency places this clonotype as medium-sized. The chain combines TRBV19 with TRBJ2-1; TCRdb returns TRBD2, unconfirmable since there is no DNA. CDR1 is LNHDA, CDR2 SQIVND, per germline (reference sequence). The CDR3 has 15 residues. The CDR3 sequence: CASSISRGLANEQFF.

The chain combines TRBV11-2 with TRBJ2-5; TCRdb selects TRBD1, and the lack of DNA leaves this call unchecked. This CDR3 is built from 19 residues. Germline V gene data show CDR1 as SGHAT and CDR2 as FQNNGV. CDR3 amino acids: CASSGIPPGRGQVQETQYF.

Frequency places this clonotype as large. This chain uses TRBV29-1 with TRBJ2-3; lacking DNA, the TRBD1 call made by TCRdb goes unchecked. CDR3 length: 13 amino acids. Germline values: CDR1 SQVTM, CDR2 ANQGSEA. CDR3 region: CSVPTVTSDTQYF.

CDR3 sequence reads: CASSEDRNYGYTF. This chain uses TRBV6-1 with TRBJ1-2. This CDR3 region has 13 residues. CDR1 is MNHNS, CDR2 SASEGT, per germline.

The chain is built from TRBV12-3 or TRBV12-4 and TRBJ1-2; TCRdb's D gene call, TRBD1, goes unchecked for lack of DNA. This CDR3 spans 15 amino acids. CDR3 protein: CASSSYRGKGYGYTF.

The rearrangement links TRBV20-1 to TRBJ1-2; checking the TCRdb D call of TRBD1 is not possible without DNA. Germline CDR1 DFQATT, CDR2 SNEGSKA (reference sequence). The CDR3 covers 12 residues. The CDR3 sequence is CSAPTGGYGYTF.

This clonotype is classed as medium-sized by frequency. This chain connects TRBV6-1 to TRBJ2-5; TCRdb's assignment of TRBD1 cannot be checked, as there is no DNA. The CDR3 spans 13 residues. CDR1 and CDR2 from the germline V gene are MNHNS and SASEGT. CDR3 region: CASSEGGAETQYF.

By frequency, this clonotype is medium-sized. V gene TRBV5-1 combines with J gene TRBJ2-2. The germline V gene has CDR1 SGHRS and CDR2 YFSETQ. The CDR3 consists of 14 residues. The CDR3 here is CASRARIGTGELFF. Variable domain in full (rest from reference TRBV5-1 and TRBJ2-2): KAGVTQTPRYLIKTRGQQVTLSCSPISGHRSVSWYQQTPGQGLQFLFEYFSETQRNKGNFPGRFSGRQFSNSRSEMNVSTLELGDSALYLCASRARIGTGELFFGEGSRLTVL.

This clonotype is medium-sized by frequency. The chain carries TRBV19 and TRBJ2-2; the TRBD1 assignment by TCRdb is unverifiable without DNA. The CDR3 is 14 residues long. Per the germline V gene, CDR1 is LNHDA and CDR2 is SQIVND (reference sequence). The CDR3 loop reads CASSSQGVTGELFF.

V is TRBV7-2 and J is TRBJ1-3; TCRdb gives TRBD1 as the D gene, but with no DNA this cannot be confirmed. The CDR3 consists of 17 residues. CDR1 and CDR2 from the germline V gene are SGHTA and FQGNSA. The CDR3 sequence: CASSLVGTGSTGNTIYF.